Below are 4 T cell receptor beta chains sequenced from a single sample in a study of shared clonotypes between healthy human individuals. TCRdb's copy holds only in-frame clones and misses some; the assay was immunoSEQ multiplex PCR. The sample holds a few million clones, over 85% seen once. Source material: naive CD4+ T cells sorted from blood. The subset: CD45RA+ positively selected. These receptors came from a man between 18 and 29 years old in good health.

The rearrangement joins TRBV4-3 to TRBJ2-7; D gene uncertain. Germline assignment: CDR1 LGHNA and CDR2 YSLEER. The germline V and J ends were trimmed by 2 bases and 1 base, with 12 bases remaining between them. The CDR3 covers 15 residues. The CDR3 region has the DNA TGCGCCAGCAGCCAATCAGGTGATGGGTCCTACGAGCAGTACTTC. Its protein is CASSQSGDGSYEQYF.

Worth noting for this clone: Additional DNA sequences in this sample encode the identical CDR3. The CDR3 loop is CASSSSGTYEQYF. The CDR3 nucleotides are TGTGCCAGCAGCAGTAGCGGGACTTACGAGCAGTACTTC. The chain has TRBV7-9 and TRBJ2-7; 8 positions agree with TRBD2. Losses at the gene ends were 5 bases for V and 4 bases for J; bases not matched to a gene: 4. The V gene's germline CDR1 is SEHNR and CDR2 FQNEAQ (reference sequence). The CDR3 runs to 13 residues.

This chain connects TRBV30 to TRBJ2-4, with TRBD2 identical over 8 bases. The CDR3 has 16 amino acids. Germline CDR1 is GTSNPN and CDR2 is SVGIG (reference sequence). V lost 8 bases to trimming and J lost 2 bases; unmatched junction nucleotides: 14. The CDR3: CAGSTAGGGSKNIQYF. The CDR3 DNA follows: TGTGCCGGATCCACTGCGGGGGGAGGATCCAAAAACATTCAGTACTTC.

V usage is TRBV6-6 and J usage is TRBJ1-2; tentative D call: TRBD1 (5 bases). The V and J ends lost 7 bases and 10 bases respectively, with 22 bases between them. Germline loops: CDR1 MNHNY, CDR2 SVGAGI (reference sequence). The CDR3 has 14 amino acids. The CDR3 bases are TGTGCCAGCACCCAAGGGCCGGGACTCTCTAACTACACCTTC. Translated: CASTQGPGLSNYTF.